This T cell receptor (beta chain) was recorded in a study of T-cell reconstitution after alpha-beta-depleted transplantation in children. Notes on the study in general: T-cell counts and diversity at one year post-transplant came mainly from newly produced T cells. Alpha-beta T cells present about two months after transplant were reported to originate from several hundred expanded graft clones. Some patients showed high day-60 TCRbeta diversity, which derived from surviving recipient T cells and thymic progenitors.

This clonotype was seen ten or more times. Its specificity is unknown. From germline, CDR1 is SGHRS and CDR2 YFSETQ. The length of the CDR3 is 14 residues. V was cut by 2 bases and J by 6 bases, with 11 bases left in between. Library preparation (for TCRbeta) was performed with unique molecular identifiers. TCRdb used MiXCR to reprocess the PCR reads, holding one entry per CDR3 protein. The top ten clones hold roughly 13% of a sample with approximately 170,000 distinct CDR3 sequences, over 8.5% of them seen once. This chain connects TRBV5-1 to TRBJ2-2, with TRBD2 as a possible D gene (5 bases). The receptor was derived from a boy aged 2-15 years with acute myeloid leukemia, due to receive a stem cell transplant. The starting material was PBMCs, obtained before TCRalphabeta/CD19-depleted stem cell transplant. CDR3 region: CASSLMAGAGELFF. The CDR3 DNA sequence: TGCGCCAGCAGCTTAATGGCCGGGGCCGGGGAGCTGTTTTTT.